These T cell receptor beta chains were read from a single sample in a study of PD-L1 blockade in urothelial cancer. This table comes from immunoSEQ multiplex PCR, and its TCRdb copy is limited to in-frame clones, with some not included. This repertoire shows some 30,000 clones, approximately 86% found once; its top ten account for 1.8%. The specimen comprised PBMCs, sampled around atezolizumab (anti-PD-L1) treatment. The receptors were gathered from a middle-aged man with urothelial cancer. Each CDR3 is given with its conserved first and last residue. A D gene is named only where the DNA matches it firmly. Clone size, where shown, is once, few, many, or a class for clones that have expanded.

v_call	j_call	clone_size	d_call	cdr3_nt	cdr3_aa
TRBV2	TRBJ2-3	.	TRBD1	TGTGCCAGCAGAAGAGGACAGGGGCCAGATACGCAGTATTTT	CASRRGQGPDTQYF
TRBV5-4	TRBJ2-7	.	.	TGTGCCAGCAGCAACGACCGGGGCTACGAGCAGTACTTC	CASSNDRGYEQYF
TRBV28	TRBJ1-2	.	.	TGTGCTACTAGCGGGGGCTATGGCTACACCTTC	CATSGGYGYTF
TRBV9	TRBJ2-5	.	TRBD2	TGTGCCAGCAGCGTTAGCGGGGGGGCCCTTGAGACCCAGTACTTC	CASSVSGGALETQYF
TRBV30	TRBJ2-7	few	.	TGTGCCTGGAGTGTCCCACGGGGTCAATCCTCCTACGAGCAGTACTTC	CAWSVPRGQSSYEQYF
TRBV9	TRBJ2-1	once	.	TGTGCCAGCAGCGTTCATGGAGAAGGTGAGCAGTTCTTC	CASSVHGEGEQFF
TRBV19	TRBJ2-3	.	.	TGTGCCAGTAGTATGGTCGGCGGGCTAAGCACAGATACGCAGTATTTT	CASSMVGGLSTDTQYF
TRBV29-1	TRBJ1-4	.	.	TGCAGCGTTGTCTACAGTAATGAAAAACTGTTTTTT	CSVVYSNEKLFF
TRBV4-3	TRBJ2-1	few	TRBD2	TGCGCCAGCAGCCAAGATGGCGGGAGTTTGTACAATGAGCAGTTCTTC	CASSQDGGSLYNEQFF
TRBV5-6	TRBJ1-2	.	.	TGTGCCAGCAGCTTGTCTCGGGATGGCTACACCTTC	CASSLSRDGYTF
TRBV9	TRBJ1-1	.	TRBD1	TGTGCCAGCAGCGCGGGACAGGGCGTGAACACTGAAGCTTTCTTT	CASSAGQGVNTEAFF
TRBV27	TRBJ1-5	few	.	TGTGCCAGCAGTTTATTGGGGGGAAGCAATCAGCCCCAGCATTTT	CASSLLGGSNQPQHF
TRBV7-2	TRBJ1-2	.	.	TGTGCCAGCAGCTTATTATCCCCCGGAGGTGGCTACACCTTC	CASSLLSPGGGYTF
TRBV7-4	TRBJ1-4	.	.	TGTGCCAGCAGCTTAAAAGCTGAAGGACAACCAACTAATGAAAAACTGTTTTTT	CASSLKAEGQPTNEKLFF
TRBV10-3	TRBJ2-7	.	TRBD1	TGTGCCATCAGGACTCCGGGACAGGGATCGAACCCCGCCTACGAGCAGTACTTC	CAIRTPGQGSNPAYEQYF
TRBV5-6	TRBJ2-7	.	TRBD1	TGTGCCAGCAGCTTAACAGGGGGCCACGAGCAGTACTTC	CASSLTGGHEQYF
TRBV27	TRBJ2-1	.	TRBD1	TGTGCCAGCAGTCCAGACAGGGGGCGGGTCAATGAGCAGTTCTTC	CASSPDRGRVNEQFF
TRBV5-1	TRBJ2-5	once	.	TGCGCCAGCAGCAAAGAGACAGGGAGGACTAAAGAGACCCAGTACTTC	CASSKETGRTKETQYF
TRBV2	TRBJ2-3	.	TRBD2	TGTGCCAGCAGTGACCTTCTAGCGGGAGTCGGAGATACGCAGTATTTT	CASSDLLAGVGDTQYF
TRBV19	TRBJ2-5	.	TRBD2	TGTGCCAGTAGTATTGGGGCCCAGGGAGGGCAAGAGACCCAGTACTTC	CASSIGAQGGQETQYF
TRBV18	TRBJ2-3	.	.	TGTGCCAGCTCGCCTGGCCCAGATACGCAGTATTTT	CASSPGPDTQYF
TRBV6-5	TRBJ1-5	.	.	TGTGCCAGCAGTTACGGGGGCGGCCAGCCCCAGCATTTT	CASSYGGGQPQHF
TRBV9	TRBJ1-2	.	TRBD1	TGTGCCAGCAGCGTAAGCCAATACAGGGGTCGGGGCTACACCTTC	CASSVSQYRGRGYTF
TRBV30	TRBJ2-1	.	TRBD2	TGTGCCTGGAGTGTTTCTAGCGGGGGTAATGAGCAGTTCTTC	CAWSVSSGGNEQFF
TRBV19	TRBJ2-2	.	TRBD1	TGTGCCAGTAGGCTCACAGGGGGCGCGAACACCGGGGAGCTGTTTTTT	CASRLTGGANTGELFF
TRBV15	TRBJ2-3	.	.	TGTGCCACCAGCAGAGTGGGACTTCCTAGGCGCACAGATACGCAGTATTTT	CATSRVGLPRRTDTQYF
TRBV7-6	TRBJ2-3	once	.	TGTGCCAGCAGCTTAGATGTCGGCACAGATACGCAGTATTTT	CASSLDVGTDTQYF
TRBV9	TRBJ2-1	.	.	TGTGCCAGCAGCGTAGGGACAGAAATAACCTCCTACAATGAGCAGTTCTTC	CASSVGTEITSYNEQFF
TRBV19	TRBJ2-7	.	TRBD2	TGTGCCAGTAGTGTTACTAGCGGGAGTTACTACGAGCAGTACTTC	CASSVTSGSYYEQYF
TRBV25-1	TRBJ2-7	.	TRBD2	TGTGCCAGCAGTGAATTCGGGACTAGCGGGAGTCACGAGCAGTACTTC	CASSEFGTSGSHEQYF
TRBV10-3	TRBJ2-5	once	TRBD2	TGTGCCATCAGTGAGGCAGGGAGGGATGGAGAGACCCAGTACTTC	CAISEAGRDGETQYF
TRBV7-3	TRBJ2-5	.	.	TGTGCCAGCAGCTTAGCAGGGACAACAAAAGAGACCCAGTACTTC	CASSLAGTTKETQYF
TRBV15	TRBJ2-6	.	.	TGTGCCACCAGCAGAAGACAAGCCGGGGCCAACGTCCTGACTTTC	CATSRRQAGANVLTF
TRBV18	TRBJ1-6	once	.	TGTGCCAGCTCACCACGGGAGCCCCTCTCCTATAATTCACCCCTCCACTTT	CASSPREPLSYNSPLHF
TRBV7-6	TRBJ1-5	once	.	TGTGCCAGCAGCTTAGCCGAGGATCAGCCCCAGCATTTT	CASSLAEDQPQHF
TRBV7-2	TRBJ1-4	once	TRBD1	TGTGCCAGCAACGAAGGGGGCTATGAAAAACTGTTTTTT	CASNEGGYEKLFF
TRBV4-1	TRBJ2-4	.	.	TGCGCCAGCAGCCAAGATGACTTTATAGCCAAAAACATTCAGTACTTC	CASSQDDFIAKNIQYF
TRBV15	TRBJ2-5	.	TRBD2	TGTGCCACCAGCAGAGATCCAAATACAGGGATTCGCCTAGCGGGGCTAGAGACCCAGTACTTC	CATSRDPNTGIRLAGLETQYF
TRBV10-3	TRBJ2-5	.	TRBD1	TGTGCCACCGGACAGGGGACTGAGACCCAGTACTTC	CATGQGTETQYF
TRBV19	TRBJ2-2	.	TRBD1	TGTGCCAGTAGTATAGACCGTAGGACAGGGTACACCGGGGAGCTGTTTTTT	CASSIDRRTGYTGELFF
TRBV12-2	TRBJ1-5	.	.	TGTGCAAGTCGCTTATTAGGGGGAGATCAGCCCCAGCATTTT	CASRLLGGDQPQHF
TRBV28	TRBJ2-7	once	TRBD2	TGTGCCAGCGCAGCGCTAGCGGGAGGGTACGAGCAGTACTTC	CASAALAGGYEQYF
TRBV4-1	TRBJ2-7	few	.	TGCGCCAGCAGCCAAGAGGCGTGGAGTAGCTCCTACGAGCAGTACTTC	CASSQEAWSSSYEQYF
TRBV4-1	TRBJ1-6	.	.	TGCGCCAGCAGCACCCGGACGTGGACAGCCGATCCCTATAATTCACCCCTCCACTTT	CASSTRTWTADPYNSPLHF
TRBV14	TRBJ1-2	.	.	TGTGCCAGCAGCCAAGATCGCGGGCAGCCTCCTAGAGGCTACACCTTC	CASSQDRGQPPRGYTF
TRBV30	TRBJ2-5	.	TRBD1	TGTGCTGGAAACGGCGGACAGGGGGCAAGAGAGACCCAGTACTTC	CAGNGGQGARETQYF
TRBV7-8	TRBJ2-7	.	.	TGTGCCAGCAGCTGGCCGGGTCCTTCCTACGAGCAGTACTTC	CASSWPGPSYEQYF
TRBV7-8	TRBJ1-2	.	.	TGTGCCAGCAGCCTTGGGGGACTCGGCGGCTACACCTTC	CASSLGGLGGYTF
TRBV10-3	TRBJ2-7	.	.	TGTGCCATCAGTGAATCGAGTTACGAGCAGTACTTC	CAISESSYEQYF
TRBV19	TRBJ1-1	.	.	TGTGCCAGTAGTTTAAGTCAGGGGCTGACTGAAGCTTTCTTT	CASSLSQGLTEAFF
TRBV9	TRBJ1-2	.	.	TGTGCCAGCGCTTTGGGGCACAACTATGGCTACACCTTC	CASALGHNYGYTF
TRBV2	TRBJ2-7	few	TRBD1	TGTGCCAGCAGTGTTTGGAAACAGGGGGCTTCCTACGAGCAGTACTTC	CASSVWKQGASYEQYF
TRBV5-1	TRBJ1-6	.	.	TGCGCCAGCAGCTCATCAGACACCTATAATTCACCCCTCCACTTT	CASSSSDTYNSPLHF